Listed below are T cell receptor beta chains from one sample, sequenced in a study of shared clonotypes between healthy human individuals. The data were produced by immunoSEQ multiplex PCR, yet TCRdb's version contains in-frame clones alone and is incomplete. Here the sample spans about 510,000 clones, roughly 95% being singletons. Input material: naive CD4+ T cells sorted from blood. The receptors come from a woman aged 25 to 39 in good health. Each CDR3 is given with its conserved first and last residue. The order of the fields is V gene, CDR3 protein.

>TRBV19
CASSLRLAGVSDTQYF
>TRBV6-1
CASSEWDGTYEQYF
>TRBV28
CASSLIANEVNTEAFF
>TRBV15
CATSGETGELFF
>TRBV5-1
CASSPGQFFMAGANVLTF
>TRBV6-5
CASSYLGDTEAFF
>TRBV2
CASILVSGANVLTF
>TRBV10-3
CAIRRSHNEQFF
>TRBV10-3
CASGGRRTDQETQYF
>TRBV6-1
CASSEAGFSYNEQFF
>TRBV30
CAWSPGGHSNQPQHF
>TRBV20-1
CSARSAGYTF
>TRBV30
CAWSAGTIETQYF
>TRBV15
CATSSTAGPDTQYF
>TRBV6-5
CASSFDRGLVEAFF
>TRBV18
CASSPTRSPIPQFF
>TRBV25-1
CASSDSRGPTELFF
>TRBV11-2
CASSSTPALNTEAFF
>TRBV28
CASSIWGGGYTF
>TRBV28
CATTPRAPSRQLNQPQHF
>TRBV2
CASRRGKVSAGANVLTF
>TRBV7-2
CASSRTSVDPYEQYF
>TRBV7-9
CASSLASVGLREQYF
>TRBV6-1
CASSEGPISGNTIYF
>TRBV6-5
CASQRDPGSNEQFF
>TRBV5-4
CASSLDGQPQHF
>TRBV21-1
CASSKVVRTSEENDPCGNEQYF
>TRBV19
CASAGGLLQPQHF
>TRBV7-9
CASSGLADGADTQYF
>TRBV5-1
CASSLGQGVPGELFF
>TRBV27
CASSFGQFTDTQYF
>TRBV4-2
CASSRGTSGKQYF
>TRBV10-3
CAISGMNSNQPQHF
>TRBV11-3
CASRPPFRGIHEQYF
>TRBV19
CASSPEQGAQNTEAFF
>TRBV28
CASSLRVGEKLFF
>TRBV27
CASSLFGNTEAFF
>TRBV4-2
CASSQDPGQRADTQYF
>TRBV28
CASSSPVGGNQPQHF
>TRBV25-1
CASSELRAGEQYF
>TRBV19
CASSMVSGGIMMAKNIQYF
>TRBV2
CASSKDPNTGELFF